This T cell receptor (beta chain) was profiled in a study of T cell responses to AZD1222 COVID-19 vaccine. This clone was seen a handful of times. Antigen specificity is unknown. CDR1 and CDR2 from the germline V gene are SGHRS and YFSETQ. The CDR3 runs 13 residues. The germline V and J ends were trimmed by 6 bases and 6 bases, with 10 bases remaining between them. General observations from the study: At study baseline, merely roughly 6 AZD1222 recipients were seropositive.

Sequencing was performed with immunoSEQ multiplex PCR; in TCRdb, only in-frame clones are kept and a portion is missing. The table lists approximately 100,000 clones, around nine tenths of them singletons. This sample comprised peripheral blood, obtained on day 0 of AZD1222 vaccination. The origin of this receptor is an adult in good health. This rearrangement joins TRBV5-1 to TRBJ1-6; the D gene is possibly TRBD1 (6 bases). The CDR3 DNA follows: TGCGCCAGCAACAGGGAGGGTAATTCACCCCTCCACTTT. Amino acid sequence: CASNREGNSPLHF.